These 28 T cell receptor beta chains share one sample of origin, sequenced in a study of CD8+CD57+ T cells in acquired aplastic anemia. Sequenced patients had shown CD8+CD57+ cell expansion by flow cytometry. The template used for profiling TCR beta VDJ and CDR3 was genomic DNA. TCRdb analysed the reads with MiXCR anew, one entry per CDR3 protein. The repertoire consists of hundreds of thousands of distinct CDR3 sequences, with about a third occurring once and the leading ten covering less than 0.85%. The sample was sorted CD4+, CD8+, or CD8+CD57+ T cells (not recorded which) from PBMCs. The receptors shown here come from a human donor with aplastic anemia.

This clonotype was detected a few times. J is TRBJ2-1 and V is TRBV14; D ambiguous. The CDR3 consists of 15 residues. CDR1 and CDR2 from the germline V gene are SGHDN and FVKESK. Trimming took 1 base from V and 6 from J, leaving 13 bases between them. The CDR3 DNA reads as TGTGCCAGCAGCCAAGCGCAACCTTTCCCCAATGAGCAGTTCTTC. It encodes CASSQAQPFPNEQFF.

This clonotype was observed a handful of times. CDR3 DNA: TGTGCCAGCAGCTTAGGCACTAGCGGGAGGGCGGCCGATGAGCAGTTCTTC. Its protein is CASSLGTSGRAADEQFF. V is TRBV11-2 and J is TRBJ2-1, with 13 bases that match TRBD2. After removal of 1 base from V and 8 bases from J, the junction contained 8 bases not matched to a gene. The CDR3 sequence is 17 residues long. CDR1 is SGHAT, CDR2 FQNNGV, per germline.

The V and J genes are TRBV7-6 and TRBJ2-3; unclear D gene. Germline CDR1 is SGHVS and CDR2 is FNYEAQ. The germline V and J ends were trimmed by 3 bases and 0 bases, with 10 bases remaining between them. This CDR3 is built from 15 residues. Here the CDR3 reads CASSLAYGSTDTQYF. In nucleotides, the CDR3 is TGTGCCAGCAGCTTGGCGTATGGGAGCACAGATACGCAGTATTTT.

The chain recombines TRBV19 with TRBJ1-6; tentative D call: TRBD1 (6 bases). The CDR3 is made up of 14 amino acids. With 11 bases removed from V and 6 bases from J, the gap between germline ends came to 17 bases. Per the germline V gene, CDR1 is LNHDA and CDR2 is SQIVND (reference sequence). The CDR3 sequence: CAWSVHRVNSPLHF. DNA for the CDR3: TGTGCCTGGAGTGTACACAGGGTTAATTCACCCCTCCACTTT.

This clonotype was found a few times. This chain connects TRBV14 to TRBJ1-2, with TRBD1 matching over 7 bases. This CDR3 is 17 amino acids long. Germline trimming cut 2 bases from V and 5 bases from J; bases unmatched to any gene: 14. Germline V gene data show CDR1 as SGHDN and CDR2 as FVKESK. CDR3 in DNA: TGTGCCAGCAGCCAAACAGGGGCCCGGGAAGGGTGGTATGGCTACACCTTC. Translated, it gives CASSQTGAREGWYGYTF.

In this sample, this clonotype turned up a few times. This chain links TRBV5-1 with TRBJ1-1; no reliable D call. The CDR3 is 13 residues long. Germline-derived CDR1 and CDR2 are SGHRS and YFSETQ. V lost 5 bases and J 7 bases, leaving 15 bases between the germline ends. The DNA for the CDR3 is TGCGCCAGCAGTTCGCCATTGACTGATGAAGCTTTCTTT. Protein: CASSSPLTDEAFF.

This chain connects TRBV4-2 to TRBJ2-1; 9 bases agree with TRBD2. Trimming at V came to 0 bases and at J to 9 bases, leaving 6 bases not matched to a gene. Germline V CDR1 and CDR2: LGHNA, YNFKEQ. CDR3 size: 15 residues. CDR3 amino acids: CASSQDGGRASEQFF. DNA for the CDR3: TGTGCCAGCAGCCAAGACGGCGGGAGGGCCTCTGAGCAGTTCTTC.

Many counts were recorded for this clonotype. The chain joins TRBV15 to TRBJ1-1; D is undetermined. Per germline, CDR1 LNHNV and CDR2 YYDKDF (reference sequence). CDR3 length: 13 residues. The ends were cut back, 0 bases at V and 8 bases at J, with 10 bases in the middle. In nucleotides, the CDR3 is TGTGCCACCAGCAGAGATGTTCAGAGCGAAGCTTTCTTT. Its protein is CATSRDVQSEAFF.

The V call is TRBV4-1, the J call TRBJ2-1, with D perhaps TRBD1 or TRBD2 (6 bases each). From germline, CDR1 is MGHRA and CDR2 YSYEKL. The CDR3 consists of 12 residues. With 1 base removed from V and 12 bases from J, the gap between germline ends came to 10 bases. This CDR3 is CASSQVGGRQFF. The CDR3 DNA is TGCGCCAGCAGCCAAGTAGGGGGGAGGCAGTTCTTC.

V usage is TRBV19 and J usage is TRBJ1-5; 7 bases fit TRBD1. The CDR3 is 13 amino acids. V was clipped by 11 bases and J by 3 bases; unmatched bases: 7. CDR1 is LNHDA, CDR2 SQIVND, per germline (reference sequence). This CDR3 is CAWSGQVNQPQHF. The CDR3 DNA sequence: TGTGCCTGGAGCGGACAGGTCAATCAGCCCCAGCATTTT.

The chain recombines TRBV30 with TRBJ1-6, with D tentatively TRBD1 (5 bases). The germline gives CDR1 GTSNPN, CDR2 SVGIG (reference sequence). The length of the CDR3 is 13 residues. Trimming cost V 0 bases and J 8 bases, with 8 bases left between them. DNA for the CDR3: TGTGCCTGGAGTGTACGAGGGGATTCACCCCTCCACTTT. Its translation: CAWSVRGDSPLHF.

This chain connects TRBV11-1 to TRBJ1-2, with 8 bases matching TRBD1. The V gene end was trimmed by 5 bases and the J gene end by 5 bases; junction bases not matched to a gene: 13. The CDR3 runs 16 residues. CDR1 is SGHAT and CDR2 is FQDESV in the germline V gene (reference sequence). The CDR3 bases are TGTGCCAGCAGCCCGGACAGGGAATGGACAGGTTATGGCTACACCTTC. This translates into CASSPDREWTGYGYTF.

The chain joins TRBV5-1 to TRBJ1-2; 10 nucleotides match TRBD1. The CDR3 length is 15 residues. Looked up from germline, CDR1 is SGHRS and CDR2 is YFSETQ. J lost 7 bases, V lost 4 bases, and 10 bases had no gene match. The CDR3 region is CASSNSGTGARGYTF. Written as DNA, the CDR3 is TGCGCCAGCAGCAATTCCGGGACAGGGGCACGTGGCTACACCTTC.

The rearrangement joins TRBV2 to TRBJ2-5, with TRBD2 as a possible D gene (5 bases). Germline CDR1 is SNHLY and CDR2 is FYNNEI. The CDR3 length is 14 residues. V was clipped by 6 bases and J by 1 base, with 12 bases between them. This CDR3 reads CASSPTRVQETQYF. CDR3 sequence (DNA): TGTGCCAGCAGCCCTACGAGGGTCCAAGAGACCCAGTACTTC.

This clonotype turned up a few times. The chain has TRBV6-1 and TRBJ1-1, with a possible D match to TRBD1 (5 bases). The V gene's germline CDR1 is MNHNS and CDR2 SASEGT. V lost 5 bases to trimming and J lost 4 bases, with 14 bases between them. This CDR3 contains 14 residues. CDR3: CASSTAGGVTEAFF. In DNA form, the CDR3 reads TGTGCCAGCAGTACCGCGGGGGGGGTCACTGAAGCTTTCTTT.

This clonotype was observed a handful of times. J is TRBJ2-1 and V is TRBV12-3 or TRBV12-4; no clear D gene. Trimming stripped 4 bases from V and 15 bases from J, with 13 bases between. The CDR3 spans 11 residues. CDR3 DNA: TGTGCCAGCAGTTCAGGAACCCACCGGTTCTTC. Residues: CASSSGTHRFF.

The table lists this clonotype with many counts. V gene TRBV2 combines with J gene TRBJ1-2, with a weak D call TRBD1 (5 bases). This CDR3 has 15 residues. V lost 7 bases to trimming and J lost 6 bases, with 21 bases between them. Germline CDR1 SNHLY, CDR2 FYNNEI. The CDR3 sequence is CASTVMLLGGDGYTF. CDR3 nucleotides: TGTGCCAGCACGGTCATGCTATTGGGGGGGGATGGCTACACCTTC.

This clonotype was observed at least ten times. This rearrangement joins TRBV7-9 to TRBJ1-6; TRBD1 aligns across 11 bases. The J segment lost 9 bases and the V segment lost 5 bases, leaving 3 bases of the junction unmatched. This CDR3 is 14 amino acids long. CDR1 and CDR2 (germline): SEHNR, FQNEAQ (reference sequence). The CDR3 DNA reads TGTGCCAGCAGCGCGGGACAGGGGGTTTCACCCCTCCACTTT. Its translation is CASSAGQGVSPLHF.

On this clonotype: This may come from a read error, since a much larger clone is one base off. The rearrangement links TRBV20-1 to TRBJ2-7; D may be TRBD2 (6 bases). The CDR3 totals 15 residues. Germline values: CDR1 DFQATT, CDR2 SNEGSKA (reference sequence). Deletions cut 0 bases from V and 3 bases from J, with 15 bases between. The CDR3 nucleotides are TGCAGTGCTAGAGATTCTCGACTAGATGGCTACGAGCAGTACTTC. This codes for CSARDSRLDGYEQYF.

This clonotype was observed a handful of times. A much larger clone differs by one base, so this may be a read error. V and J are TRBV29-1 and TRBJ1-2; D not resolved. In germline, CDR1 is SQVTM, CDR2 ANQGSEA. This CDR3 is 12 amino acids long. The V and J ends lost 4 bases and 2 bases respectively, with 8 bases between them. CDR3 region: CSVARANYGYTF. As DNA, the CDR3 is TGCAGCGTTGCTAGGGCCAACTATGGCTACACCTTC. Together with reference TRBV29-1 and TRBJ1-2, the CDR3 gives the full variable domain: SAVISQKPSRDICQRGTSLTIQCQVDSQVTMMFWYRQQPGQSLTLIATANQGSEATYESGFVIDKFPISRPNLTFSTLTVSNMSPEDSSIYLCSVARANYGYTFGSGTRLTVV.

The chain joins TRBV30 to TRBJ1-3; D gene ambiguous. V was clipped by 0 bases and J by 0 bases, with 6 bases between them. This CDR3 spans 14 amino acids. Germline CDR1 GTSNPN, CDR2 SVGIG (reference sequence). CDR3 amino acids: CAWSVGVSGNTIYF. CDR3 in DNA: TGTGCCTGGAGTGTTGGGGTCTCTGGAAACACCATATATTTT. The entire variable domain, with the rest obtained from reference TRBV30 and TRBJ1-3, is as follows: SQTIHQWPATLVQPVGSPLSLECTVEGTSNPNLYWYRQAAGRGLQLLFYSVGIGQISSEVPQNLSASRPQDRQFILSSKKLLLSDSGFYLCAWSVGVSGNTIYFGEGSWLTVV.

This clonotype came up many times. V and J are TRBV9 and TRBJ2-5; D might be TRBD2 (7 bases). Trimming took off 0 bases at V and 1 base at J, with 13 bases between the two ends. The germline V gene encodes CDR1 SGDLS and CDR2 YYNGEE. The CDR3 runs to 16 residues. CDR3 nucleotide sequence: TGTGCCAGCAGCGTAGGCGGGGCGGGGGCCCAAGAGACCCAGTACTTC. Translated, it gives CASSVGGAGAQETQYF.

This clonotype was detected ten times or more. The J gene is TRBJ1-2, the V gene TRBV2, with D possibly being TRBD1 (5 bases). This CDR3 has 13 residues. Germline CDR1 reads SNHLY; CDR2 reads FYNNEI. Trimming took off 2 bases at V and 2 bases at J, with 6 bases between the two ends. CDR3 amino acids: CASSEKGNYGYTF. The CDR3 nucleotides read TGTGCCAGCAGTGAAAAGGGGAACTATGGCTACACCTTC.

This clonotype was found a few times. The chain combines TRBV20-1 with TRBJ2-1; D unclear. V shed 3 bases and J shed 3 bases, with 15 bases lying between them. There are 15 residues in the CDR3. CDR1 and CDR2 from the germline V gene are DFQATT and SNEGSKA (reference sequence). The chain's CDR3 is CSARPLSLGYNEQFF. CDR3 nucleotide sequence: TGCAGTGCTAGGCCCTTGAGCCTGGGCTACAATGAGCAGTTCTTC.

This clonotype was counted a few times. The J gene is TRBJ1-1, the V gene TRBV7-2; D not resolved. Trimming cost V 0 bases and J 0 bases, with 8 bases left between them. In germline, CDR1 is SGHTA, CDR2 FQGNSA. CDR3 length: 15 amino acids. In nucleotides, the CDR3 is TGTGCCAGCAGCTTAGCGAGGACGGTGAACACTGAAGCTTTCTTT. This sequence encodes CASSLARTVNTEAFF.

The J gene is TRBJ2-1, the V gene TRBV12-3 or TRBV12-4, with no clear D. This CDR3 contains 12 residues. V gave up 7 bases and J gave up 7 bases, with 11 bases separating them. CDR3 nucleotides: TGTGCCAGCACCTCCTGGGTGAATGAGCAGTTCTTC. This codes for CASTSWVNEQFF.

With regard to this clonotype: Given a much more abundant clone one base away, this may be a read error. The chain employs TRBV19 and TRBJ2-3; D remains ambiguous. Germline lookup yields CDR1 LNHDA and CDR2 SQIVND (reference sequence). This CDR3 has 16 residues. The CDR3 sequence: CTSSPRERASTDTQYF. The CDR3 DNA reads TGTACCAGTAGTCCCCGAGAGCGCGCGAGCACAGATACGCAGTATTTT.

Notes on this clonotype: This may be a read error: a much more frequent sequence differs by one nucleotide. The chain combines TRBV7-9 with TRBJ1-3, with 7 bases that match TRBD1. Per the germline V gene, CDR1 is SEHNR and CDR2 is FQNEAQ (reference sequence). V lost 5 bases and J lost 2; bases outside the gene matches: 3. This CDR3 contains 14 residues. The CDR3: CASSAGGTGNTIYF. The CDR3 nucleotides read TGTGCCAGCAGCGCAGGGGGTACTGGAAACACCATATATTTT.